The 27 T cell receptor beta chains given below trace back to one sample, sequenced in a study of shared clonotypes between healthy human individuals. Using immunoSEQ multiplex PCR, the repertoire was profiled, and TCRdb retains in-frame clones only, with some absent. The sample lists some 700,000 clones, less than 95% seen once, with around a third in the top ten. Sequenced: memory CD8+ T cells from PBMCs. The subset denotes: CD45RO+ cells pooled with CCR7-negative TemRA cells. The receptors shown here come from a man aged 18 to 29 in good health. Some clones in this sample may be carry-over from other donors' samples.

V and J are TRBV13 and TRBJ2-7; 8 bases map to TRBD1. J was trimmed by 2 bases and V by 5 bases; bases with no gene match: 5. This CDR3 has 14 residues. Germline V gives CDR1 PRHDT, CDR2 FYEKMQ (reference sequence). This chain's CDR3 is CASSPPGQAYEQYF. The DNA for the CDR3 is TGTGCCAGCAGCCCACCGGGACAGGCCTACGAGCAGTACTTC.

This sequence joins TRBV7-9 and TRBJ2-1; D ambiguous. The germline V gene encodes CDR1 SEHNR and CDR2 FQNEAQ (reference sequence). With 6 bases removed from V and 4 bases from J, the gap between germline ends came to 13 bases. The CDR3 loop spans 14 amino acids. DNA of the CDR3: TGTGCCAGCAGTCCCCCGGGCCGTTACAATGAGCAGTTCTTC. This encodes CASSPPGRYNEQFF.

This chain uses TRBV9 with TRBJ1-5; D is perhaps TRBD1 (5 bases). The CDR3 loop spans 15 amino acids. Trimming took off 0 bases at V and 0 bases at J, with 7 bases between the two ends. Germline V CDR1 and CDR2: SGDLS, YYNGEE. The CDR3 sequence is CASSVEDSSNQPQHF. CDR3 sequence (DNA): TGTGCCAGCAGCGTAGAAGACAGTAGCAATCAGCCCCAGCATTTT.

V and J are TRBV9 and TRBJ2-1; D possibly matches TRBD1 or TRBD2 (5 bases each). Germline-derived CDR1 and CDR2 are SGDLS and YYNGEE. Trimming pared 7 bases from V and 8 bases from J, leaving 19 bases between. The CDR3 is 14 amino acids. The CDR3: CASGSRDVGDEQFF. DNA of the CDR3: TGTGCCAGCGGGAGCCGGGACGTTGGCGATGAGCAGTTCTTC.

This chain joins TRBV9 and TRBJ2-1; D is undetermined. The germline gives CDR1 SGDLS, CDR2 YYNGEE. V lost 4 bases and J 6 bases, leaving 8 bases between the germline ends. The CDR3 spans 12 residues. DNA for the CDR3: TGTGCCAGCAGCCCGGCCACCAATGAGCAGTTCTTC. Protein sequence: CASSPATNEQFF.

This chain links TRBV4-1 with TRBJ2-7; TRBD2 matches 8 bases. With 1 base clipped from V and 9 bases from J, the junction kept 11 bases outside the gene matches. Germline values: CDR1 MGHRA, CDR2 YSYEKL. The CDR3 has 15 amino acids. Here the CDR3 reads CASSQGTSGSLVQYF. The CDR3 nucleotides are TGCGCCAGCAGCCAAGGAACCAGCGGGAGTTTGGTGCAGTACTTC.

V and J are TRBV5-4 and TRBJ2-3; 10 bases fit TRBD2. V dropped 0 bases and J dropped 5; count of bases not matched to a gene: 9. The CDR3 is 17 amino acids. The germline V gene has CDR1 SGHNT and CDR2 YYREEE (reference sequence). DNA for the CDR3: TGTGCCAGCAGCTTGGTCCCCCTAGCGGGAGTTCAAGATACGCAGTATTTT. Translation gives CASSLVPLAGVQDTQYF.

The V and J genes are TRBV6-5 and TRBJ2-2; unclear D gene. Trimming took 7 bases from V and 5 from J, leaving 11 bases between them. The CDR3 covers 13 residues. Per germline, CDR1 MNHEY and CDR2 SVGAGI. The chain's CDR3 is CASMENWTGELFF. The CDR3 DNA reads TGTGCCAGCATGGAGAATTGGACCGGGGAGCTGTTTTTT.

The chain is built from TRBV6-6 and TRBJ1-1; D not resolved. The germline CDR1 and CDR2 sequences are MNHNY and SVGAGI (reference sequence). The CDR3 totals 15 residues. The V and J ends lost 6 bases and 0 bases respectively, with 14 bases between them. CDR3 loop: CASSPPGILNTEAFF. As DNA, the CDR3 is TGTGCCAGCAGCCCCCCGGGAATTCTGAACACTGAAGCTTTCTTT.

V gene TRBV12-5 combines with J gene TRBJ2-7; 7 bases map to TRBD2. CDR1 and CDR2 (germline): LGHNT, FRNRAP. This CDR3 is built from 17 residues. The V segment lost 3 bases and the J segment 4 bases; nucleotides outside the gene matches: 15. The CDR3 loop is CASGFQPLVGGPYEQYF. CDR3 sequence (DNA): TGTGCTAGTGGTTTCCAACCTCTAGTGGGAGGGCCATACGAGCAGTACTTC.

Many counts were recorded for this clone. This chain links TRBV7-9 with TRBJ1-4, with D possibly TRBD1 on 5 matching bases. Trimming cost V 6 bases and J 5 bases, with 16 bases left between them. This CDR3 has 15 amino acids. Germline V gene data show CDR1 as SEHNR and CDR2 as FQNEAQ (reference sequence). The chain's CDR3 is CASSFDRDPNEKLFF. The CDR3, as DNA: TGTGCCAGCAGTTTCGACCGGGACCCAAATGAAAAACTGTTTTTT.

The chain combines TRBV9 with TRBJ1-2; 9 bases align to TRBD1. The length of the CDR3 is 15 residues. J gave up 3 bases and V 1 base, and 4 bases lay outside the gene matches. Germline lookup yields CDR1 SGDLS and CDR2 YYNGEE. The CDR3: CASSVRTGDDYGYTF. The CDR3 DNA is TGTGCCAGCAGCGTACGGACAGGGGATGACTATGGCTACACCTTC.

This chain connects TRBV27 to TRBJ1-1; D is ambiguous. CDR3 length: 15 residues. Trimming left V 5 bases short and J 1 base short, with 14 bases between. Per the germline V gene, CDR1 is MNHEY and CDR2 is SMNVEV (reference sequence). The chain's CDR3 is CASSPLQIRNTEAFF. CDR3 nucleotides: TGTGCCAGCAGTCCCCTACAGATTAGGAACACTGAAGCTTTCTTT.

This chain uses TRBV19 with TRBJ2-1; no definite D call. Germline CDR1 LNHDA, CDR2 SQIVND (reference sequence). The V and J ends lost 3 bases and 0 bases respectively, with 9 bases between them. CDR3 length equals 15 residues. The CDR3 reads CASSIQMSSYNEQFF. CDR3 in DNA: TGTGCCAGTAGTATTCAGATGAGCTCCTACAATGAGCAGTTCTTC.

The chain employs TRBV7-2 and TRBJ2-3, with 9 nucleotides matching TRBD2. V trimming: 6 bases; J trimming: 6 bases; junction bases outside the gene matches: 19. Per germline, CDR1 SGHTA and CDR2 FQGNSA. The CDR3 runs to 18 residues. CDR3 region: CASRAEGGRVVSGDTQYF. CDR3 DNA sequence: TGTGCCAGCAGGGCTGAGGGCGGGAGGGTTGTGAGTGGCGATACGCAGTATTTT. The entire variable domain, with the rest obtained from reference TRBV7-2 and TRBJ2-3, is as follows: GAGVSQSPSNKVTEKGKDVELRCDPISGHTALYWYRQSLGQGLEFLIYFQGNSAPDKSGLPSDRFSAERTGGSVSTLTIQRTQQEDSAVYLCASRAEGGRVVSGDTQYFGPGTRLTVL.

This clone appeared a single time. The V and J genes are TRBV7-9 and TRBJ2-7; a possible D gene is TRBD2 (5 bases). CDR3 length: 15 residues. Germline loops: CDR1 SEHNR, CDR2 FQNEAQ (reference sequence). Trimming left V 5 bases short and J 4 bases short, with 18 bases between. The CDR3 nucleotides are TGTGCCAGCAGCCCTGAGCAGCGGATAAATTACGAGCAGTACTTC. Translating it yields CASSPEQRINYEQYF.

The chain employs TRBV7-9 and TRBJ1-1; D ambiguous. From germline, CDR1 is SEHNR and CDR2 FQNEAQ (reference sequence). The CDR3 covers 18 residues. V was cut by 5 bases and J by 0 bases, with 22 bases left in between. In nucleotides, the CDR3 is TGTGCCAGCAGCCTTGGGGTAAGACCGTCTTTCATGAACACTGAAGCTTTCTTT. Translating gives CASSLGVRPSFMNTEAFF.

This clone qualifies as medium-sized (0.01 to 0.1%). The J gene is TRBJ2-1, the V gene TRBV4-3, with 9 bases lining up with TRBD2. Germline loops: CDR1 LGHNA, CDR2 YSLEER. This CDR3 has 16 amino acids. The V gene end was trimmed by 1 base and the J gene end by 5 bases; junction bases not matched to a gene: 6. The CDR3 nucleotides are TGCGCCAGCAGCCAAGGGACTAGCGTAATCCACAATGAGCAGTTCTTC. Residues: CASSQGTSVIHNEQFF.

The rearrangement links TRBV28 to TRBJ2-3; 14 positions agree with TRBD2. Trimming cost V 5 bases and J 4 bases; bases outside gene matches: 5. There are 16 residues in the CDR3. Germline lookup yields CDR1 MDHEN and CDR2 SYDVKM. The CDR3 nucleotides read TGTGCCAGCAGTAGTTCGGGACTAGCGGGAGCAGATACGCAGTATTTT. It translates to CASSSSGLAGADTQYF.

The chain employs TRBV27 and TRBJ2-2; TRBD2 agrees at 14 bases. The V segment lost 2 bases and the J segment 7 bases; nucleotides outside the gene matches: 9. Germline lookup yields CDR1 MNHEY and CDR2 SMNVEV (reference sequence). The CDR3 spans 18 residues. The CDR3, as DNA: TGTGCCAGCAGTTTAGCACGACTAGCGGGAGGGCCTAGCGGGGAGCTGTTTTTT. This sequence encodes CASSLARLAGGPSGELFF.

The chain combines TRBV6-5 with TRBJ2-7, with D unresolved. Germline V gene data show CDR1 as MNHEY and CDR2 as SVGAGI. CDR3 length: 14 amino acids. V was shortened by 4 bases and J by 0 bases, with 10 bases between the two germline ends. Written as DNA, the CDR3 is TGTGCCAGCAGTTCCCCAGTCCACTCCTACGAGCAGTACTTC. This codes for CASSSPVHSYEQYF.

DNA of the CDR3: TGTGCCAGCAGCTCCCAGGGGGAAAGGGGTAATGAAAAACTGTTTTTT. Its translation is CASSSQGERGNEKLFF. The chain recombines TRBV13 with TRBJ1-4, with 7 nucleotides matching TRBD1. Looked up from germline, CDR1 is PRHDT and CDR2 is FYEKMQ (reference sequence). The J segment lost 4 bases and the V segment lost 4 bases, leaving 9 bases of the junction unmatched. The CDR3 is 16 amino acids.

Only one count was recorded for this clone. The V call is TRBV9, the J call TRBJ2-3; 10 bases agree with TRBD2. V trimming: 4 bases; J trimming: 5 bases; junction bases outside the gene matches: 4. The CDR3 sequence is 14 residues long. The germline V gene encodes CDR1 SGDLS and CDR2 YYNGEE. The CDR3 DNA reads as TGTGCCAGCAGCTCCAAGCGGGGGGGAGATACGCAGTATTTT. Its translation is CASSSKRGGDTQYF.

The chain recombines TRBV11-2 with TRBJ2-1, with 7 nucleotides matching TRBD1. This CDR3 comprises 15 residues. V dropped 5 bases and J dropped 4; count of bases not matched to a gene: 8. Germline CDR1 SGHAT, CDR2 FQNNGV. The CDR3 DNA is TGTGCCAGCAGCCAAGTCGGGACAGAGTACAATGAGCAGTTCTTC. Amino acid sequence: CASSQVGTEYNEQFF.

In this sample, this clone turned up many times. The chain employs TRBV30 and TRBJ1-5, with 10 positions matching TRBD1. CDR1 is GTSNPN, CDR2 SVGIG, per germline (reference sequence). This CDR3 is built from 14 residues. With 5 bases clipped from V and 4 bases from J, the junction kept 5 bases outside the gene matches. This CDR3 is CAWGQGGGNQPQHF. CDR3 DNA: TGTGCCTGGGGACAGGGGGGAGGAAATCAGCCCCAGCATTTT. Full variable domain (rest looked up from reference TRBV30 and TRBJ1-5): SQTIHQWPATLVQPVGSPLSLECTVEGTSNPNLYWYRQAAGRGLQLLFYSVGIGQISSEVPQNLSASRPQDRQFILSSKKLLLSDSGFYLCAWGQGGGNQPQHFGDGTRLSIL.

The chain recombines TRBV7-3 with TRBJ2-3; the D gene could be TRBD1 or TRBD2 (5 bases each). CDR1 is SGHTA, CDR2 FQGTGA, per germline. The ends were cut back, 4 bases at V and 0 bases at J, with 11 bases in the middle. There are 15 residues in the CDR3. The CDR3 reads CASSSGTYSTDTQYF. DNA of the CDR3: TGTGCCAGCAGCTCCGGGACCTACAGCACAGATACGCAGTATTTT. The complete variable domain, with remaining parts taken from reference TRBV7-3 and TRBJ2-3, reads GAGVSQTPSNKVTEKGKYVELRCDPISGHTALYWYRQSLGQGPEFLIYFQGTGAADDSGLPNDRFFAVRPEGSVSTLKIQRTERGDSAVYLCASSSGTYSTDTQYFGPGTRLTVL.

CDR3 amino acids: CASSSGTGRDQPQHF. The CDR3 DNA reads as TGTGCCAGCAGTTCTGGGACAGGGCGAGATCAGCCCCAGCATTTT. V usage is TRBV27 and J usage is TRBJ1-5, with TRBD1 matching over 9 bases. The V gene's germline CDR1 is MNHEY and CDR2 SMNVEV (reference sequence). The CDR3 covers 15 residues. V trimming: 4 bases; J trimming: 5 bases; junction bases outside the gene matches: 6.